This T cell receptor (beta chain) is drawn from a study of cytomegalovirus exposure and HLA in healthy donors. Study-wide points: According to reports, the classifier identified cytomegalovirus status with high specificity and sensitivity.

In regard to this clone: Antigen specificity is unknown.

Amplification used 60 Vbeta primers and 13 Jbeta primers. The repertoire was sequenced with immunoSEQ multiplex PCR; TCRdb's copy has only in-frame clones and lacks some. The data show around 110,000 clones, roughly 82% seen once. This CDR3 has 17 amino acids. The V gene end was trimmed by 2 bases and the J gene end by 9 bases; junction bases not matched to a gene: 13. The rearrangement uses TRBV23-1 and TRBJ1-6; 7 bases line up with TRBD1. TRBV23-1 is given ORF status, its function remaining uncertain. The TCR sequence derives from a man aged 50 or older in good health and CMV-seronegative. The specimen was PBMCs. The CDR3: CASSQTTPDRYGSPLHF. CDR3 DNA sequence: TGCGCCAGCAGTCAAACGACGCCGGACAGGTACGGTTCACCCCTCCACTTT.